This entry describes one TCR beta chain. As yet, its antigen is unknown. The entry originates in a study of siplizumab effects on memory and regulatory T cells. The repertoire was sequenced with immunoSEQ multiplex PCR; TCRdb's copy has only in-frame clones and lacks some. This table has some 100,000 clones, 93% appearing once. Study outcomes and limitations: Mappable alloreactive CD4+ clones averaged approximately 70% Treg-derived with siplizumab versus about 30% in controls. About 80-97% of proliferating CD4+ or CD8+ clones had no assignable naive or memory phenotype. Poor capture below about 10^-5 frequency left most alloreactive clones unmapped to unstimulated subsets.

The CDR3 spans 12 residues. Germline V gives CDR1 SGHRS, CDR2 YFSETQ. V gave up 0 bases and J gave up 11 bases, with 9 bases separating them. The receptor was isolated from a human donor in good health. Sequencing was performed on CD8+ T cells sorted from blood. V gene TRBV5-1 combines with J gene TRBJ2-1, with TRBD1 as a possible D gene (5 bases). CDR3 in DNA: TGCGCCAGCAGCTTGGGACAGTATCAGCAGTTCTTC. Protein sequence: CASSLGQYQQFF. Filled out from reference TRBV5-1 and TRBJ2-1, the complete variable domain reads KAGVTQTPRYLIKTRGQQVTLSCSPISGHRSVSWYQQTPGQGLQFLFEYFSETQRNKGNFPGRFSGRQFSNSRSEMNVSTLELGDSALYLCASSLGQYQQFFGPGTRLTVL.